A single sample is the source of the 22 T cell receptor beta chains below, sequenced in a study of human T cells and chemical hapten exposure. This sample's time point: patch test 3, about 24 weeks after DPC sensitization. Treatment indicated: therapeutic diphenylcyclopropenone sensitization with weekly scalp DPC. TCRdb reanalysed the RACE reads using MiXCR and keeps one entry per CDR3 protein. The sample consists of about 92,000 distinct CDR3 sequences, roughly a tenth of them appearing once. Sequencing used whole blood, obtained in connection with sensitization to the hapten diphenylcyclopropenone (DPC). These receptors were collected from a woman aged 25-40 years with alopecia areata. Some clones in this sample may be carry-over from other donors' samples.

The chain is built from TRBV6-2 or TRBV6-3 and TRBJ2-1; D is undetermined. The germline V gene encodes CDR1 MNHEY and CDR2 SVGEGT. V lost 0 bases and J lost 7, with 7 bases in between. The CDR3 runs to 13 residues. CDR3 in amino acids: CASSYSPGNEQFF. The CDR3 DNA follows: TGTGCCAGCAGTTACTCGCCAGGAAATGAGCAGTTCTTC.

This clonotype has just a few counts. The V call is TRBV13, the J call TRBJ2-5; the D is unclear. The V gene's germline CDR1 is PRHDT and CDR2 FYEKMQ (reference sequence). CDR3 length: 13 residues. V dropped 5 bases and J dropped 4 bases, with 11 bases sitting between them. The CDR3 DNA reads as TGTGCCAGCAGCGTGGGGTTTTCAGAGACCCAGTACTTC. The encoded protein is CASSVGFSETQYF.

The table lists this clonotype with many counts. V and J are TRBV20-1 and TRBJ2-3, with D perhaps TRBD1 or TRBD2 (5 bases each). Germline V gives CDR1 DFQATT, CDR2 SNEGSKA (reference sequence). The CDR3 runs to 13 residues. Trimming pared 3 bases from V and 7 bases from J, leaving 14 bases between. DNA of the CDR3: TGCAGTGCTAGGGGACGGATTGAGAATACGCAGTATTTT. Amino acid sequence: CSARGRIENTQYF.

The chain is built from TRBV5-1 and TRBJ2-5, with unresolved D. Germline CDR1 is SGHRS and CDR2 is YFSETQ. The CDR3 loop spans 15 amino acids. V shed 3 bases and J shed 2 bases, with 14 bases lying between them. The CDR3 bases are TGCGCCAGCAGCTATAACGCGGAAAAACAAGAGACCCAGTACTTC. This encodes CASSYNAEKQETQYF.

The chain combines TRBV28 with TRBJ1-2; the D gene is possibly TRBD1 (6 bases). Germline V gene sequence: CDR1 MDHEN, CDR2 SYDVKM. Deletions cut 3 bases from V and 8 bases from J, with 19 bases between. The CDR3 is 15 residues long. The DNA for the CDR3 is TGTGCCAGCAGTTTCCAGTCAACCACAGGGAAGGGCTACACCTTC. This translates into CASSFQSTTGKGYTF.

The rearrangement uses TRBV29-1 and TRBJ2-3; possibly TRBD1 for D (6 bases). V was trimmed by 7 bases and J by 6 bases, leaving 17 bases between them. The CDR3 is made up of 13 amino acids. Germline V gene sequence: CDR1 SQVTM, CDR2 ANQGSEA. The CDR3, as DNA: TGCAGCGGCTCGCCAGGGGCGGTGGATACGCAGTATTTT. It specifies CSGSPGAVDTQYF.

This clonotype showed up many times. This rearrangement joins TRBV5-1 to TRBJ1-3, with 10 bases identical to TRBD1. CDR3 length: 16 amino acids. V lost 0 bases and J lost 0; bases outside the gene matches: 0. CDR1 SGHRS and CDR2 YFSETQ come from the germline V gene. The CDR3 nucleotides read TGCGCCAGCAGCTTGGGGACAGGGGGCTCTGGAAACACCATATATTTT. Its protein is CASSLGTGGSGNTIYF.

This clonotype showed up many times. The chain recombines TRBV18 with TRBJ2-7, with D perhaps TRBD1 or TRBD2 (6 bases each). V dropped 6 bases and J dropped 6 bases, with 18 bases sitting between them. CDR1 and CDR2 from the germline V gene are KGHSH and LQKENI. CDR3 length: 14 amino acids. CDR3 nucleotides: TGTGCCAGCTCGCGAACAGGGCTCGGGGGCGAGCAGTACTTC. As protein: CASSRTGLGGEQYF.

The table lists this clonotype with many counts. This chain joins TRBV7-2 and TRBJ2-3; no clear D. The germline V gene encodes CDR1 SGHTA and CDR2 FQGNSA. The ends were cut back, 6 bases at V and 6 bases at J, with 13 bases in the middle. The CDR3 has 13 amino acids. For the CDR3, the DNA is TGTGCCAGCAGGTTGACGAGACGGGATACGCAGTATTTT. Its translation is CASRLTRRDTQYF.

This clonotype was observed many times. This chain links TRBV4-1 with TRBJ1-2; 7 bases are a match to TRBD1. The CDR3 runs 15 residues. Germline V gene lookup returns CDR1 MGHRA and CDR2 YSYEKL. V lost 5 bases to trimming and J lost 0 bases; unmatched junction nucleotides: 6. CDR3 nucleotides: TGCGCCAGCAGCTCGGGACAGCCGACTAACTATGGCTACACCTTC. This translates into CASSSGQPTNYGYTF.

As to this clonotype: One base away lies a much larger clone, so this may be a sequencing read error. This CDR3 is missing its conserved last phenylalanine or tryptophan, likely due to a read error. The chain combines TRBV6-6 with TRBJ2-1; 13 bases match TRBD2. Losses at the gene ends were 6 bases for V and 8 bases for J; bases not matched to a gene: 1. Germline V gene sequence: CDR1 MNHNY, CDR2 SVGAGI (reference sequence). This CDR3 is 13 amino acids long. The CDR3 region is CASRGLAGYEQFL. The DNA for the CDR3 is TGTGCCAGCAGGGGACTAGCGGGATATGAGCAGTTCCTC.

This rearrangement joins TRBV28 to TRBJ2-7, with TRBD1 as a possible D gene (6 bases). V lost 6 bases, J lost 6 bases, and 15 bases lay in between. The CDR3 extends over 13 amino acids. Germline V gene sequence: CDR1 MDHEN, CDR2 SYDVKM. CDR3 bases: TGTGCCAGCAGCCCCCCAACAGGGCGCGAGCAGTACGTC. As protein: CASSPPTGREQYV.

This clonotype came up a few times. The chain employs TRBV15 and TRBJ1-5; D perhaps matches TRBD1 (5 bases). The CDR3 is 14 amino acids. V gave up 6 bases and J gave up 2 bases, with 11 bases separating them. Germline V lookup: CDR1 LNHNV, CDR2 YYDKDF (reference sequence). The CDR3 spells CATSPRTRNQPQHF. The CDR3 region has the DNA TGTGCCACCAGTCCGCGGACACGCAATCAGCCCCAGCATTTT. Using reference TRBV15 and TRBJ1-5 for the parts outside the CDR3, the full variable domain is DAMVIQNPRYQVTQFGKPVTLSCSQTLNHNVMYWYQQKSSQAPKLLFHYYDKDFNNEADTPDNFQSRRPNTSFCFLDIRSPGLGDTAMYLCATSPRTRNQPQHFGDGTRLSIL.

Many counts were recorded for this clonotype. V usage is TRBV5-1 and J usage is TRBJ2-1, with D uncertain. Germline V gives CDR1 SGHRS, CDR2 YFSETQ. This CDR3 spans 15 amino acids. Trimming removed 4 bases from V and 4 bases from J, with 15 bases in between. CDR3 loop: CASSPVSAAYNEQFF. The DNA for the CDR3 is TGCGCCAGCAGCCCCGTATCCGCCGCATACAATGAGCAGTTCTTC.

The chain employs TRBV7-9 and TRBJ2-7; weak D call: TRBD2 (6 bases). Trimming pared 2 bases from V and 1 base from J, leaving 9 bases between. The CDR3 consists of 14 residues. Germline V gives CDR1 SEHNR, CDR2 FQNEAQ (reference sequence). The CDR3 bases are TGTGCCAGCAGCTTAATGGGACTTTCCTACGAGCAGTACTTC. Its protein product is CASSLMGLSYEQYF.

The table lists this clonotype with a few counts. V gene TRBV20-1 combines with J gene TRBJ2-7; D is possibly TRBD1 or TRBD2 (5 bases each). CDR1 is DFQATT, CDR2 SNEGSKA, per germline (reference sequence). Trimming stripped 2 bases from V and 11 bases from J, with 13 bases between. The CDR3 length is 11 residues. The CDR3 is CSARWGTEEYF. The DNA for the CDR3 is TGCAGTGCTAGATGGGGGACGGAGGAGTACTTC.

V usage is TRBV10-3 and J usage is TRBJ2-5; D gene unclear. The CDR3 runs to 13 residues. V was pared by 2 bases and J by 2 bases, with 6 bases between. Looked up from germline, CDR1 is ENHRY and CDR2 is SYGVKD. CDR3 amino acids: CAISETVQETQYF. CDR3 sequence (DNA): TGTGCCATCAGTGAGACAGTACAAGAGACCCAGTACTTC.

There are many counts of this clonotype. J is TRBJ1-4 and V is TRBV11-2; D is possibly TRBD1 (5 bases). The CDR3 consists of 15 residues. Germline values: CDR1 SGHAT, CDR2 FQNNGV. Trimming removed 4 bases at V and 4 bases at J, with 13 bases between. The CDR3 coding sequence is TGTGCCAGCAGCTCCCGGGACGGTAGTAATGAAAAACTGTTTTTT. Translating gives CASSSRDGSNEKLFF.

This clonotype was detected ten times or more. V and J are TRBV28 and TRBJ2-7, with 8 bases identical to TRBD1. J was trimmed by 5 bases and V by 6 bases; bases with no gene match: 12. CDR3 length: 15 amino acids. The V gene's germline CDR1 is MDHEN and CDR2 SYDVKM. CDR3 sequence reads: CASSETGGRRHEQYV. The CDR3 nucleotides read TGTGCCAGCAGCGAAACAGGGGGAAGACGGCACGAGCAGTACGTC.

This clonotype came up many times. The V and J genes are TRBV12-3 or TRBV12-4 and TRBJ1-1, with D hard to call. CDR3 length: 14 amino acids. Deletions cut 4 bases from V and 3 bases from J, with 12 bases between. The CDR3 protein is CASSYPMRDTEAFF. The CDR3 DNA reads as TGTGCCAGCAGTTACCCCATGCGGGACACTGAAGCTTTCTTT.

The CDR3 region has the DNA TGTGCCAGCAGCTCAGAGGGGAACACCATATATTTT. It codes for CASSSEGNTIYF. This rearrangement joins TRBV11-2 to TRBJ1-3; possibly TRBD1 for D (5 bases). The CDR3 has 12 residues. Trimming shortened V by 4 bases and J by 7 bases, and 8 bases separated the two germline ends. Germline CDR1 and CDR2: SGHAT and FQNNGV.

This clonotype has at least ten counts. The chain joins TRBV27 to TRBJ2-1; D might be TRBD2 (5 bases). The ends were cut back, 6 bases at V and 4 bases at J, with 28 bases in the middle. Per the germline V gene, CDR1 is MNHEY and CDR2 is SMNVEV (reference sequence). This CDR3 is 19 amino acids long. CDR3 nucleotide sequence: TGTGCCAGCAGCCCAACCCCTTCCCTGAGGCGGGCGGAATACAATGAGCAGTTCTTC. Protein sequence: CASSPTPSLRRAEYNEQFF.